This is a list of T cell receptor beta chains from one sample in a study of T cell repertoires in cytomegalovirus infection. Their antigens remain unidentified. TCRdb re-analysed the reads in MiXCR, keeping a single row per CDR3 protein. The table has about 130,000 distinct CDR3 sequences, roughly a quarter seen once. Source material: PBMCs, sequenced either directly or after in vitro stimulation (not recorded which). All receptors come from a human donor in good health (CMV status not recorded). Some clones in this sample may be carry-over from other donors' samples. The CDR3 runs from the conserved cysteine through the conserved F or W. Each record gives: D gene, CDR3 length, J gene, V gene, clone size, CDR3 protein, CDR3 DNA. D genes are given only for firm matches. Expanded clones are given a class, and other clones once, few, many or no size at all.

d_call: -; cdr3_length: 15; j_call: TRBJ2-7; v_call: TRBV5-5; clone_size: few; cdr3_aa: CASRQWEGNSYEQYF; cdr3_nt: TGTGCCAGCAGGCAATGGGAAGGCAACTCCTACGAGCAGTACTTC
d_call: -; cdr3_length: 13; j_call: TRBJ1-1; v_call: TRBV6-4; clone_size: -; cdr3_aa: CASSDSVNTEAFF; cdr3_nt: TGTGCCAGCAGTGACTCGGTGAACACTGAAGCTTTCTTT
d_call: -; cdr3_length: 16; j_call: TRBJ2-3; v_call: TRBV4-1; clone_size: few; cdr3_aa: CASSQGEKISTDTQYF; cdr3_nt: TGCGCCAGCAGCCAAGGCGAGAAGATTAGCACAGATACGCAGTATTTT
d_call: TRBD2; cdr3_length: 16; j_call: TRBJ2-1; v_call: TRBV7-3; clone_size: -; cdr3_aa: CASSDPSSGRADEQFF; cdr3_nt: TGTGCCAGCAGCGACCCCTCTAGCGGGAGGGCCGATGAGCAGTTCTTC
d_call: -; cdr3_length: 12; j_call: TRBJ2-5; v_call: TRBV20-1; clone_size: -; cdr3_aa: CSASPRQETQYF; cdr3_nt: TGCAGTGCTAGTCCACGGCAAGAGACCCAGTACTTC
d_call: TRBD1; cdr3_length: 14; j_call: TRBJ2-4; v_call: TRBV9; clone_size: -; cdr3_aa: CASSPRTGENIQYF; cdr3_nt: TGTGCCAGCAGCCCTCGGACAGGGGAAAACATTCAGTACTTC
d_call: -; cdr3_length: 13; j_call: TRBJ2-1; v_call: TRBV29-1; clone_size: -; cdr3_aa: CSSREGGYNEQFF; cdr3_nt: TGCAGCTCCAGAGAAGGGGGTTACAATGAGCAGTTCTTC
d_call: -; cdr3_length: 16; j_call: TRBJ2-2; v_call: TRBV4-1; clone_size: -; cdr3_aa: CASSQDRDVSTGELFF; cdr3_nt: TGCGCCAGCAGCCAAGATCGGGATGTGAGCACCGGGGAGCTGTTTTTT
d_call: -; cdr3_length: 15; j_call: TRBJ1-5; v_call: TRBV6-5; clone_size: -; cdr3_aa: CASSYKAGHNQPQHF; cdr3_nt: TGTGCCAGCAGTTACAAGGCAGGGCACAATCAGCCCCAGCATTTT
d_call: -; cdr3_length: 14; j_call: TRBJ1-2; v_call: TRBV7-2; clone_size: many; cdr3_aa: CASSPDTANYGYTF; cdr3_nt: TGTGCCAGCAGCCCAGACACTGCTAACTATGGCTACACCTTC
d_call: -; cdr3_length: 10; j_call: TRBJ2-1; v_call: TRBV2; clone_size: -; cdr3_aa: CASKGNEQFF; cdr3_nt: TGTGCCAGCAAGGGTAATGAGCAGTTCTTC
d_call: -; cdr3_length: 11; j_call: TRBJ2-1; v_call: TRBV28; clone_size: few; cdr3_aa: CASTLYNEQFF; cdr3_nt: TGTGCCAGCACCCTCTACAATGAGCAGTTCTTC
d_call: -; cdr3_length: 11; j_call: TRBJ2-1; v_call: TRBV20-1; clone_size: -; cdr3_aa: CTPGLIHEQFF; cdr3_nt: TGCACCCCCGGGCTCATCCATGAGCAGTTCTTC
d_call: -; cdr3_length: 12; j_call: TRBJ2-3; v_call: TRBV19; clone_size: -; cdr3_aa: CASSIGTDTQYF; cdr3_nt: TGTGCCAGTAGTATAGGCACAGATACGCAGTATTTT
d_call: TRBD1; cdr3_length: 14; j_call: TRBJ2-7; v_call: TRBV4-1; clone_size: many; cdr3_aa: CASSQADRAYEQYF; cdr3_nt: TGCGCCAGCAGCCAAGCCGACAGGGCCTACGAGCAGTACTTC
d_call: -; cdr3_length: 14; j_call: TRBJ1-2; v_call: TRBV7-2; clone_size: many; cdr3_aa: CASTIRLTTGGYTF; cdr3_nt: TGTGCCAGCACCATTAGACTCACCACGGGGGGCTACACCTTC
d_call: -; cdr3_length: 13; j_call: TRBJ1-1; v_call: TRBV5-4; clone_size: many; cdr3_aa: CASSRLQGTEAFF; cdr3_nt: TGTGCCAGCAGCCGTCTGCAGGGTACTGAAGCTTTCTTT
d_call: -; cdr3_length: 14; j_call: TRBJ2-1; v_call: TRBV27; clone_size: few; cdr3_aa: CASSREARYNEQFF; cdr3_nt: TGTGCCAGCAGTCGAGAAGCGAGGTACAATGAGCAGTTCTTC
d_call: -; cdr3_length: 12; j_call: TRBJ1-6; v_call: TRBV24-1; clone_size: many; cdr3_aa: CATSDSGTTKYW; cdr3_nt: TGTGCCACCAGTGATTCCGGGACGACGAAGTACTGG
d_call: TRBD2; cdr3_length: 19; j_call: TRBJ2-3; v_call: TRBV7-2; clone_size: few; cdr3_aa: CASSIGGVLAGEGTDTQYF; cdr3_nt: TGTGCCAGCAGCATAGGTGGGGTTCTAGCGGGAGAAGGGACAGATACGCAGTATTTT
d_call: -; cdr3_length: 14; j_call: TRBJ2-7; v_call: TRBV6-1; clone_size: -; cdr3_aa: CASSELTGGYEQYF; cdr3_nt: TGTGCCAGCAGTGAGTTAACCGGGGGATACGAGCAGTACTTC
d_call: -; cdr3_length: 13; j_call: TRBJ2-5; v_call: TRBV7-9; clone_size: -; cdr3_aa: CASSRMAAETQYF; cdr3_nt: TGTGCCAGCAGCCGCATGGCGGCAGAGACCCAGTACTTC
d_call: -; cdr3_length: 15; j_call: TRBJ2-2; v_call: TRBV4-1; clone_size: -; cdr3_aa: CASSQGGGNTGELFF; cdr3_nt: TGCGCCAGCAGCCAAGGAGGGGGAAACACCGGGGAGCTGTTTTTT
d_call: -; cdr3_length: 12; j_call: TRBJ2-7; v_call: TRBV28; clone_size: few; cdr3_aa: CASSLPVREQYF; cdr3_nt: TGTGCCAGCAGTTTACCCGTACGAGAGCAGTACTTC
d_call: TRBD1; cdr3_length: 15; j_call: TRBJ1-5; v_call: TRBV6-1; clone_size: many; cdr3_aa: CATKRDRGNNQPQHF; cdr3_nt: TGTGCCACCAAAAGGGACAGGGGCAACAATCAGCCCCAGCATTTT
d_call: -; cdr3_length: 14; j_call: TRBJ2-5; v_call: TRBV2; clone_size: -; cdr3_aa: CASRENYPPETQYF; cdr3_nt: TGTGCCAGCCGAGAGAACTACCCGCCCGAGACCCAGTACTTC
d_call: TRBD2; cdr3_length: 14; j_call: TRBJ2-3; v_call: TRBV20-1; clone_size: -; cdr3_aa: CSALTSGSGYTQYF; cdr3_nt: TGCAGTGCTCTGACTAGCGGGAGTGGCTATACGCAGTATTTT
d_call: -; cdr3_length: 15; j_call: TRBJ1-5; v_call: TRBV7-2; clone_size: many; cdr3_aa: CASSLQSGPNQPQHF; cdr3_nt: TGTGCCAGCAGCTTACAATCAGGGCCCAATCAGCCCCAGCATTTT
d_call: -; cdr3_length: 13; j_call: TRBJ2-5; v_call: TRBV29-1; clone_size: -; cdr3_aa: CSVVGPPWETQYF; cdr3_nt: TGCAGCGTTGTAGGTCCCCCGTGGGAGACCCAGTACTTC
d_call: -; cdr3_length: 15; j_call: TRBJ2-2; v_call: TRBV7-2; clone_size: few; cdr3_aa: CASSLAVTEGGELFF; cdr3_nt: TGTGCCAGCAGCTTAGCCGTTACCGAGGGCGGGGAGCTGTTTTTT
d_call: TRBD2; cdr3_length: 16; j_call: TRBJ2-5; v_call: TRBV5-6; clone_size: few; cdr3_aa: CASSLVVAGTQETQYF; cdr3_nt: TGTGCCAGCAGCTTGGTTGTAGCGGGAACACAAGAGACCCAGTACTTC
d_call: -; cdr3_length: 13; j_call: TRBJ2-1; v_call: TRBV5-4; clone_size: -; cdr3_aa: CASSLAPRNEQFF; cdr3_nt: TGTGCCAGCAGCTTGGCCCCCCGGAATGAGCAGTTCTTC
d_call: -; cdr3_length: 15; j_call: TRBJ1-2; v_call: TRBV7-4; clone_size: once; cdr3_aa: CSSTWGRQKPYGYTF; cdr3_nt: TGTTCCAGCACCTGGGGCCGACAGAAGCCTTATGGCTACACCTTC
d_call: -; cdr3_length: 13; j_call: TRBJ2-1; v_call: TRBV7-2; clone_size: many; cdr3_aa: CASSSSTYNEQFF; cdr3_nt: TGTGCCAGCAGCTCATCTACCTACAATGAGCAGTTCTTC